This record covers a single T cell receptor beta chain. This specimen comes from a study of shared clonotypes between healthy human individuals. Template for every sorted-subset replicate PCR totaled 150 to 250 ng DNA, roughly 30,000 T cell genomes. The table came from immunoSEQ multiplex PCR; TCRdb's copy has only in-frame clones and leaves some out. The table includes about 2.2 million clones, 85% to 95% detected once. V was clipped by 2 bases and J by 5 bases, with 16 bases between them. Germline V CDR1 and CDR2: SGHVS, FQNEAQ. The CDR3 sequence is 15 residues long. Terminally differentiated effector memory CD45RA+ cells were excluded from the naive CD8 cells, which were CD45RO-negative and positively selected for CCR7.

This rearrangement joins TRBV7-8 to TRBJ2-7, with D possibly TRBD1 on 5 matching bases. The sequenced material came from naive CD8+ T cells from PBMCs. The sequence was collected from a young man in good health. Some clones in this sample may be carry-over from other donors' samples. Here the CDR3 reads CASSLKLGVSHEQYF. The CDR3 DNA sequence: TGTGCCAGCAGCTTAAAATTAGGGGTTAGCCACGAGCAGTACTTC.